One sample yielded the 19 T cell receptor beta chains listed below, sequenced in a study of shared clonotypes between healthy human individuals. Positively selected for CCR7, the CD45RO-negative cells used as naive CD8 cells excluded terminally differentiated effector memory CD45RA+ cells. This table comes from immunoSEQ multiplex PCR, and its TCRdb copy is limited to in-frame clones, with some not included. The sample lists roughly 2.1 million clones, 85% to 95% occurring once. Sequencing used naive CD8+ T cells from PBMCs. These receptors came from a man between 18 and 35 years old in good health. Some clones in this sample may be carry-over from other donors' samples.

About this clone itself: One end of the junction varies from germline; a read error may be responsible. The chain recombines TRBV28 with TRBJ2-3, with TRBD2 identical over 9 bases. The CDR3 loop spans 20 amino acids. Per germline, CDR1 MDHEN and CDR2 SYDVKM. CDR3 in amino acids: CASRRTRFPPSGVSTDTQYF. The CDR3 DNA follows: TGTGCCAGCAGGCGGACACGCTTCCCTCCTAGCGGGGTTAGCACGGATACGCAGTATTTT.

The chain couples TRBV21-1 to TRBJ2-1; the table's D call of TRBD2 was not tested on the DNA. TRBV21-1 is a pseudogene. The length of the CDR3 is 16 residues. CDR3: CASSRELAGSYNEQFF. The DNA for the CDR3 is TGTGCCAGCAGCAGAGAACTAGCGGGATCCTACAATGAGCAGTTCTTC.

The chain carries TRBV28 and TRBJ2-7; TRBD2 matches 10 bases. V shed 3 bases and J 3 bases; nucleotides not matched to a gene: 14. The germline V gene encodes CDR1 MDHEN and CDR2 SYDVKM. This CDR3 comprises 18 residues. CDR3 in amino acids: CASSFIGVGAGGSYEQYF. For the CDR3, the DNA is TGTGCCAGCAGTTTTATTGGGGTCGGAGCGGGAGGGAGCTACGAGCAGTACTTC.

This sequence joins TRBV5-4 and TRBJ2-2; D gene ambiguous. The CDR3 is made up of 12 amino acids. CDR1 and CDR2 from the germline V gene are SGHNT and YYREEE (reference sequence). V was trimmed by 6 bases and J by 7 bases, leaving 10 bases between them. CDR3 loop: CASITEDGELFF. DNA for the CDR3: TGTGCCAGCATCACAGAGGACGGGGAGCTGTTTTTT.

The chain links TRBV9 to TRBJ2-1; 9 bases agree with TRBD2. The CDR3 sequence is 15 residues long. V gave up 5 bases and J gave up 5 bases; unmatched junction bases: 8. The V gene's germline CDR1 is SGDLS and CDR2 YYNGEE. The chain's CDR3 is CASSYRTSANNEQFF. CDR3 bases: TGTGCCAGCAGTTACCGGACTAGCGCGAACAATGAGCAGTTCTTC.

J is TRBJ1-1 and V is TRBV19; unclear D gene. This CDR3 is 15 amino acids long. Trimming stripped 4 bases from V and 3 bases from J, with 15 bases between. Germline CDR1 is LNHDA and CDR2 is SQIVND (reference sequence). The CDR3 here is CASSTAQIGDTEAFF. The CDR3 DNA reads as TGTGCCAGTAGTACCGCCCAAATCGGGGACACTGAAGCTTTCTTT.

The CDR3 DNA reads TGTGCCAGCAGCCTCCCCCCCGACTACGAGCAGTACTTC. Encoded protein: CASSLPPDYEQYF. The V call is TRBV7-2, the J call TRBJ2-7; D is ambiguous. CDR1 and CDR2 (germline): SGHTA, FQGNSA. The CDR3 length is 13 residues. Trimming took 5 bases from V and 3 from J, leaving 11 bases between them.

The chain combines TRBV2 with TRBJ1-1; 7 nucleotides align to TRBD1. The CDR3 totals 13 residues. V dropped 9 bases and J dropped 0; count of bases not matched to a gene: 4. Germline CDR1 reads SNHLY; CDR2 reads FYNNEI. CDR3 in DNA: TGTGCCAGGAGGGACAGCATGAACACTGAAGCTTTCTTT. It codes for CARRDSMNTEAFF.

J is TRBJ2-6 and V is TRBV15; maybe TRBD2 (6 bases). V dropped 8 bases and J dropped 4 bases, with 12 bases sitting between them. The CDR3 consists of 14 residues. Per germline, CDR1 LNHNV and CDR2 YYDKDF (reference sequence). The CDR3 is CATRRGPGANVLTF. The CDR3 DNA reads TGTGCCACCCGGAGGGGACCAGGGGCCAACGTCCTGACTTTC. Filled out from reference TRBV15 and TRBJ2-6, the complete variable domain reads DAMVIQNPRYQVTQFGKPVTLSCSQTLNHNVMYWYQQKSSQAPKLLFHYYDKDFNNEADTPDNFQSRRPNTSFCFLDIRSPGLGDTAMYLCATRRGPGANVLTFGAGSRLTVL.

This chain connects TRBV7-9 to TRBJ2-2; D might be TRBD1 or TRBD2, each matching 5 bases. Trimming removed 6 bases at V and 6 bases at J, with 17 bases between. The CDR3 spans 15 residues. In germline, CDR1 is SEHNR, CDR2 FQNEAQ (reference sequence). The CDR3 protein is CASSPAGAPAGELFF. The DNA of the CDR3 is TGTGCCAGCAGTCCAGCCGGGGCACCCGCCGGGGAGCTGTTTTTT.

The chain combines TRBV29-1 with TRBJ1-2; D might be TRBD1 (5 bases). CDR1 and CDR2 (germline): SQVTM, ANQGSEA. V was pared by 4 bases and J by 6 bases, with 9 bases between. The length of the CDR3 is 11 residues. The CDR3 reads CSVVGQNGYTF. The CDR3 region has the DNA TGCAGCGTTGTGGGGCAGAATGGCTACACCTTC.

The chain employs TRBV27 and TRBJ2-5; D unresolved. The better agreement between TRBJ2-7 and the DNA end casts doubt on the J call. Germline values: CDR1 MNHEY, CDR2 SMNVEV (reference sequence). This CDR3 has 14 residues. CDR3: CASSPKGAFDEQYF. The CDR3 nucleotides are TGTGCCAGCAGTCCAAAGGGCGCATTCGACGAGCAGTACTTC.

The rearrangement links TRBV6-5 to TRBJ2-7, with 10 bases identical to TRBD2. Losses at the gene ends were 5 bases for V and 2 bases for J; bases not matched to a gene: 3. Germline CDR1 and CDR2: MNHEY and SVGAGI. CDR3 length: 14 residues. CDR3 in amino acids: CASSVAGGPYEQYF. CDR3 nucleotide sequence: TGTGCCAGCAGTGTAGCGGGAGGACCCTACGAGCAGTACTTC.

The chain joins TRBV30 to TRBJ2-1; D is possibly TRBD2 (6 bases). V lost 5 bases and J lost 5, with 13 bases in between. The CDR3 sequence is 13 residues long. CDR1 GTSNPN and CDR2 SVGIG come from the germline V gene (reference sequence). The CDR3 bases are TGTGCCTGGGACTGGGGGGATAACAATGAGCAGTTCTTC. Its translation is CAWDWGDNNEQFF.

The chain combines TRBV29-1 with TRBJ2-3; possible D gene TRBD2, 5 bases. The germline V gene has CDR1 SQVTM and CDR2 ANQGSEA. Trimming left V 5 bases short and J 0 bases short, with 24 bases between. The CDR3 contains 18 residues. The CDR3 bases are TGCAGCGTTCTCGGGCTGATGCGGAGCGGATATAGCACAGATACGCAGTATTTT. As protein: CSVLGLMRSGYSTDTQYF.

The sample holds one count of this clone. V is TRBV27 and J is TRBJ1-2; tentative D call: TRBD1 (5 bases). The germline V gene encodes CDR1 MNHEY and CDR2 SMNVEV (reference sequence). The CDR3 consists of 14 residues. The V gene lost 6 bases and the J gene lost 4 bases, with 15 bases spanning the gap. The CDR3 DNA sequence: TGTGCCAGCAGACCCGGGACGGGGTTCTATGGCTACACCTTC. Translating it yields CASRPGTGFYGYTF.

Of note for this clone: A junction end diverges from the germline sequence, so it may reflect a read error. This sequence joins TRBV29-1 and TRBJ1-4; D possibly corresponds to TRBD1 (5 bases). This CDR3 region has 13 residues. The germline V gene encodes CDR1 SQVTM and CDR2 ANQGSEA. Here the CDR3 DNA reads TGCAGCGCCGTGGGGGGTACGGAGGAAAAACCGTTTTTT. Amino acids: CSAVGGTEEKPFF.

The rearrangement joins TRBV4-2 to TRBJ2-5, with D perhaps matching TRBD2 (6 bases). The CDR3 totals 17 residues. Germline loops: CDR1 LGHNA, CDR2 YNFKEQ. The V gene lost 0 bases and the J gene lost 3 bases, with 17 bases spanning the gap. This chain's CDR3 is CASSQEWSSGLKETQYF. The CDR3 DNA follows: TGTGCCAGCAGCCAAGAGTGGAGTAGCGGACTAAAAGAGACCCAGTACTTC.

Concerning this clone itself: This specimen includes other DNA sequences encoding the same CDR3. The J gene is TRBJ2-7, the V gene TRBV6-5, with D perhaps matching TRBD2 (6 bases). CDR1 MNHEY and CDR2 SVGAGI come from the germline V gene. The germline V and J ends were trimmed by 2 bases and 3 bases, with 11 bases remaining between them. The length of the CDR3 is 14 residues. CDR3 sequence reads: CASSYGRGGYEQYF. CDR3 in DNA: TGTGCCAGCAGTTACGGAAGGGGAGGCTACGAGCAGTACTTC.